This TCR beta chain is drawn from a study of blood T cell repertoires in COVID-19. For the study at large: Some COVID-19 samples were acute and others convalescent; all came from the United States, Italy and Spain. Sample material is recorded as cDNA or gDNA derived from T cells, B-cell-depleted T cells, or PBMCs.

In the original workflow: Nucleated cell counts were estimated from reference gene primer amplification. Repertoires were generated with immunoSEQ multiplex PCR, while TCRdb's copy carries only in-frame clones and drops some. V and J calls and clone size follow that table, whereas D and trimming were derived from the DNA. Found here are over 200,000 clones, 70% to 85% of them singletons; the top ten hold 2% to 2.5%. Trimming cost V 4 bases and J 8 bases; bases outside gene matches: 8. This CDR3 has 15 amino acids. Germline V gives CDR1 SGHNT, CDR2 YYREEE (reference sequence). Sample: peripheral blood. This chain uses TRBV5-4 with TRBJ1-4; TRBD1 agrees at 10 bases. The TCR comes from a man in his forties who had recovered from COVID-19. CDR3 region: CASSRGGQGNEKLFF. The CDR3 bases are TGTGCCAGCAGCCGAGGGGGACAGGGGAACGAAAAACTGTTTTTT.